This T cell receptor (beta chain) was recorded in a study of tumor-infiltrating lymphocytes in primary liver carcinoma. Study findings and constraints: Only about 8-25% of top clones showed up in all five tumor regions.

The germline V and J ends were trimmed by 5 bases and 1 base, with 5 bases remaining between them. This CDR3 region has 12 residues. The investigators made TCR beta cDNA from roughly 0.45 ug total RNA, using a constant-region primer. It was through three nested multiplex PCR rounds of slightly modified ARM-PCR that TCR beta libraries arose. A C-beta reverse primer and TRBV1-TRBV30 forward primers served in each of the first two PCR rounds, at 10 cycles apiece. One entry per CDR3 protein results from TCRdb running MiXCR on the multiplex PCR reads. The sample includes under 85,000 distinct CDR3 sequences, roughly 72% of them seen just once. Co-extracting RNA and DNA was done with 20-30 mg of unsorted bulk tissue as input. This clonotype appeared many times. Its antigen is unknown.

The V and J genes are TRBV12-3 or TRBV12-4 and TRBJ1-1; unclear D gene. Sequenced: liver tumor tissue from sampling region 1. As to subset: tumor region T1, superior pole. The clonotype was recovered from a man in his forties or fifties with primary liver carcinoma and hepatitis B virus infection. CDR3 sequence: CASSRANTEAFF. CDR3 bases: TGTGCCAGCAGTCGAGCGAACACTGAAGCTTTCTTT.